This entry lists 11 T cell receptor beta chains sequenced from one sample in a study of cytomegalovirus exposure and HLA in healthy donors. The study ran its PCR with 60 Vbeta and 13 Jbeta primers. Sequencing was performed with immunoSEQ multiplex PCR; in TCRdb, only in-frame clones are kept and a portion is missing. This table has more than 100,000 clones, 60% to 85% appearing once. Material: PBMCs. The receptors were gathered from a woman in her forties in good health and CMV-seropositive.

In regard to this clone: Other DNA sequences within the sample encode an identical CDR3. The chain employs TRBV7-9 and TRBJ1-1; the match to TRBD1 covers 10 bases. This CDR3 has 14 residues. Germline assignment: CDR1 SEHNR and CDR2 FQNEAQ (reference sequence). V trimming: 3 bases; J trimming: 3 bases; junction bases outside the gene matches: 1. CDR3 nucleotide sequence: TGTGCCAGCAGCTTGGGACAGGGGTACACTGAAGCTTTCTTT. Protein sequence: CASSLGQGYTEAFF.

The chain is built from TRBV2 and TRBJ2-3; 8 nucleotides agree with TRBD2. This CDR3 has 14 amino acids. Trimming took 8 bases from V and 4 from J; bases not matched to a gene: 8. Germline CDR1 SNHLY, CDR2 FYNNEI. CDR3 nucleotides: TGTGCCAGCTACACCGGAGCGGGAGCAGATACGCAGTATTTT. Its translation: CASYTGAGADTQYF.

This clone was observed a single time. CDR3 residues: CASSLGTGSSGYTF. CDR3 nucleotides: TGTGCCAGCAGCTTAGGAACAGGTAGTAGTGGCTACACCTTC. The chain has TRBV7-2 and TRBJ1-2, with D possibly being TRBD1 (5 bases). This CDR3 has 14 residues. V was cut by 1 base and J by 7 bases, with 13 bases left in between. Germline CDR1 is SGHTA and CDR2 is FQGNSA.

V gene TRBV27 combines with J gene TRBJ2-3; 7 bases are shared with TRBD1. The J segment lost 5 bases and the V segment lost 6 bases, leaving 8 bases of the junction unmatched. From germline, CDR1 is MNHEY and CDR2 SMNVEV (reference sequence). The CDR3 contains 14 residues. CDR3 coding DNA: TGTGCCAGCAGACCATCGGGACAGAGAGATACGCAGTATTTT. Its translation: CASRPSGQRDTQYF.

V usage is TRBV9 and J usage is TRBJ1-2; D uncertain. Deletions cut 0 bases from V and 6 bases from J, with 12 bases between. Germline V gene sequence: CDR1 SGDLS, CDR2 YYNGEE. The CDR3 extends over 14 amino acids. In nucleotides, the CDR3 is TGTGCCAGCAGCGTAGAGGTGCAGGCCAATGGCTACACCTTC. Translating it yields CASSVEVQANGYTF.

In nucleotides, the CDR3 is TGCAGCGTTGAGGTAGCGGGGGGATACGAGCAGTACTTC. Translating it yields CSVEVAGGYEQYF. The V call is TRBV29-1, the J call TRBJ2-7; 10 positions match TRBD2. This CDR3 contains 13 residues. Germline trimming cut 3 bases from V and 4 bases from J; bases unmatched to any gene: 3. Germline assignment: CDR1 SQVTM and CDR2 ANQGSEA.

The V call is TRBV5-1, the J call TRBJ1-4, with D possibly matching TRBD1 (5 bases). The CDR3 is made up of 15 amino acids. Trimming removed 3 bases at V and 1 base at J, with 10 bases between. CDR1 and CDR2 from the germline V gene are SGHRS and YFSETQ. CDR3 region: CASSSSQGTNEKLFF. In DNA form, the CDR3 reads TGCGCCAGCAGCTCATCCCAGGGAACTAATGAAAAACTGTTTTTT.

The rearrangement links TRBV7-2 to TRBJ2-2, with no clear D. Trimming left V 8 bases short and J 8 bases short, with 12 bases between. The germline V gene encodes CDR1 SGHTA and CDR2 FQGNSA. The length of the CDR3 is 12 residues. CDR3: CASSEFEGELFF. As DNA, the CDR3 is TGTGCCAGCTCGGAGTTTGAAGGGGAGCTGTTTTTT.

This sequence joins TRBV5-4 and TRBJ2-3, with 7 bases fitting TRBD2. V shed 3 bases and J 0 bases; nucleotides not matched to a gene: 1. The CDR3 loop spans 14 amino acids. CDR1 is SGHNT, CDR2 YYREEE, per germline (reference sequence). The CDR3 reads CASSWGLSTDTQYF. The DNA of the CDR3 is TGTGCCAGCAGCTGGGGACTAAGCACAGATACGCAGTATTTT.

The chain recombines TRBV5-3 with TRBJ2-3, with a weak D call TRBD2 (6 bases). TRBV5-3 is flagged as an ORF with uncertain function. Trimming pared 3 bases from V and 0 bases from J, leaving 11 bases between. The CDR3 has 15 amino acids. CDR3 DNA: TGTGCCAGAAGCTCCTTAGCGGATAGCACAGATACGCAGTATTTT. The encoded protein is CARSSLADSTDTQYF.

The chain links TRBV11-2 to TRBJ2-2, with TRBD2 identical over 7 bases. Germline V lookup: CDR1 SGHAT, CDR2 FQNNGV. With 3 bases clipped from V and 2 bases from J, the junction kept 3 bases outside the gene matches. This CDR3 region has 15 residues. The CDR3 spells CASSLKTSNTGELFF. The CDR3 region has the DNA TGTGCCAGCAGCTTGAAGACTAGCAACACCGGGGAGCTGTTTTTT.